Presented here are 24 T cell receptor beta chains from one specimen sequenced in a study of Graves' ophthalmopathy and Graves' hyperthyroidism (dated by TCRdb to between 2018 and 2020). The sequencer was an Illumina HiSeq 2000. For repertoire sequencing, the TCR beta CDR3 regions were amplified from RNA transcripts. The first round was an RT-PCR using HTBI primers with the Qiagen OneStep RT-PCR kit, and this first round was followed by a second-round multiplex PCR, then size selection and purification. The raw public reads went through TCRdb reprocessing: fastp at Q25, MiXCR clone calling, in-frame beta chains kept. For every CDR3 protein sequence, its rows merge into one entry that carries the most common genes and DNA. The sample yields approximately 500,000 distinct CDR3 sequences; approximately 14% were counted once. The ten largest clones add up to over 8% of the sample. The sample comprised blood. All receptors come from a young woman with Graves' ophthalmopathy. Donor details come from another sample of the same person, matched by shared clones.

This clonotype was seen at least ten times. The chain uses TRBV20-1 and TRBJ1-5; TRBD1 agrees at 8 bases. This CDR3 is built from 13 residues. The V gene end was trimmed by 7 bases and the J gene end by 4 bases; junction bases not matched to a gene: 6. Germline V gene lookup returns CDR1 DFQATT and CDR2 SNEGSKA (reference sequence). The CDR3 sequence: CSVSDRDNQPQHF. The CDR3 DNA reads TGCAGTGTGTCGGACAGGGATAATCAGCCCCAGCATTTT.

This clonotype was found many times. The rearrangement joins TRBV12-3 or TRBV12-4 to TRBJ1-5, with D uncertain. The V gene lost 2 bases and the J gene lost 0 bases, with 8 bases spanning the gap. The CDR3 sequence is 15 residues long. CDR3 nucleotide sequence: TGTGCCAGCAGTTTATTTGCTAGTAGCAATCAGCCCCAGCATTTT. As protein: CASSLFASSNQPQHF.

This clonotype was counted at least ten times. The chain couples TRBV29-1 to TRBJ2-5, with D possibly called TRBD1 or TRBD2 (5 bases each). The CDR3 sequence is 11 residues long. Germline CDR1 is SQVTM and CDR2 is ANQGSEA. V shed 3 bases and J shed 6 bases, with 8 bases lying between them. In nucleotides, the CDR3 is TGCAGCGTTGATTCGGGGCAGACCCAGTACTTC. Amino acids: CSVDSGQTQYF.

This chain uses TRBV9 with TRBJ2-3, with D possibly TRBD1 on 6 matching bases. Trimming pared 0 bases from V and 1 base from J, leaving 12 bases between. This CDR3 is 16 amino acids long. Germline CDR1 is SGDLS and CDR2 is YYNGEE. CDR3: CASSVEGRGGTDTQYF. In DNA form, the CDR3 reads TGTGCCAGCAGCGTAGAAGGCAGGGGTGGCACAGATACGCAGTATTTT.

This clonotype was seen many times. The chain combines TRBV7-9 with TRBJ1-5, with D unclear. V lost 1 base and J 5 bases, leaving 9 bases between the germline ends. The CDR3 spans 14 residues. Germline values: CDR1 SEHNR, CDR2 FQNEAQ (reference sequence). For the CDR3, the DNA is TGTGCCAGCAGCTTAGATGGGAGCGATCAGCCCCAGCATTTT. Its protein product is CASSLDGSDQPQHF.

The chain carries TRBV24-1 and TRBJ1-2; 9 bases line up with TRBD1. J was trimmed by 8 bases and V by 5 bases; bases with no gene match: 5. This CDR3 comprises 13 residues. In germline, CDR1 is KGHDR, CDR2 SFDVKD. The chain's CDR3 is CATSGGQGRGYTF. The CDR3 bases are TGTGCCACCAGTGGCGGACAGGGGCGAGGCTACACCTTC.

The table lists this clonotype with many counts. The chain employs TRBV6-1 and TRBJ2-7, with no clear D. This CDR3 has 14 amino acids. Per germline, CDR1 MNHNS and CDR2 SASEGT. V was shortened by 6 bases and J by 2 bases, with 14 bases between the two germline ends. The CDR3 loop is CASRRQKGTYEQYF. CDR3 bases: TGTGCCAGCAGGAGACAAAAAGGGACCTACGAGCAGTACTTC.

This chain uses TRBV14 with TRBJ2-7; TRBD1 might be the D (5 bases). V dropped 4 bases and J dropped 3 bases, with 16 bases sitting between them. Germline CDR1 and CDR2: SGHDN and FVKESK. The CDR3 runs 15 residues. The CDR3 region is CASSLARQFFYEQYF. The CDR3 region has the DNA TGTGCCAGCAGCCTCGCAAGACAGTTTTTCTACGAGCAGTACTTC.

The V and J genes are TRBV28 and TRBJ1-1; D is ambiguous. The CDR3 length is 14 residues. CDR1 is MDHEN, CDR2 SYDVKM, per germline. V dropped 5 bases and J dropped 1 base, with 11 bases sitting between them. The DNA of the CDR3 is TGTGCCAGCAGTGGAGCCCCCGGGAACACTGAAGCTTTCTTT. Translation: CASSGAPGNTEAFF.

This clonotype was observed a handful of times. The CDR3 region is CAWGGHYGYTF. The DNA of the CDR3 is TGTGCCTGGGGTGGACATTATGGCTACACCTTC. The rearrangement uses TRBV30 and TRBJ1-2; a weak D match, TRBD1 (5 bases). Trimming took off 5 bases at V and 5 bases at J, with 9 bases between the two ends. Germline V gene data show CDR1 as GTSNPN and CDR2 as SVGIG (reference sequence). The CDR3 length is 11 residues.

This clonotype was found many times. V gene TRBV12-5 combines with J gene TRBJ2-2; TRBD2 matches at 9 bases. The CDR3 runs to 16 residues. V dropped 5 bases and J dropped 4; count of bases not matched to a gene: 8. Germline CDR1 is LGHNT and CDR2 is FRNRAP. The CDR3 nucleotides are TGTGCTAGTGGTCCGCGGGGGGGCCTAGGCACCGGGGAGCTGTTTTTT. Protein sequence: CASGPRGGLGTGELFF.

Comments on this clonotype: The junction departs from the called germline gene at one end, perhaps through a read error. CDR3 in amino acids: CASTTVVNVFSF. The CDR3 bases are TGTGCCAGCACCACCGTTGTTAATGTCTTTTCGTTT. V usage is TRBV6-2 or TRBV6-3 and J usage is TRBJ1-1; D is undetermined. Germline-derived CDR1 and CDR2 are MNHEY and SVGEGT. This CDR3 contains 12 residues.

The chain employs TRBV5-4 and TRBJ2-5; D may be TRBD1 or TRBD2 (6 bases each). Trimming removed 0 bases at V and 2 bases at J, with 20 bases between. This CDR3 spans 18 amino acids. The germline gives CDR1 SGHNT, CDR2 YYREEE (reference sequence). CDR3 protein: CASSLGGVIRGLQETQYF. The CDR3 DNA reads TGTGCCAGCAGCTTGGGGGGGGTCATCAGGGGTTTACAAGAGACCCAGTACTTC.

This clonotype was counted many times. The gene calls are TRBV27 and TRBJ1-5; 7 bases are shared with TRBD1. This CDR3 has 17 residues. Germline V CDR1 and CDR2: MNHEY, SMNVEV (reference sequence). Germline trimming cut 6 bases from V and 2 bases from J; bases unmatched to any gene: 13. The CDR3 DNA follows: TGTGCCAGCAGACCTCGCCATACAGGGGTAGGCAATCAGCCCCAGCATTTT. This encodes CASRPRHTGVGNQPQHF.

This clonotype was counted many times. The chain is built from TRBV12-3 or TRBV12-4 and TRBJ1-2; 10 nucleotides line up with TRBD1. J lost 2 bases, V lost 8 bases, and 8 bases had no gene match. The CDR3 runs to 15 residues. CDR3 DNA: TGTGCCAGCCGTTGGACAGGGGGTAGGAACTATGGCTACACCTTC. As protein: CASRWTGGRNYGYTF.

This clonotype was found many times. The chain has TRBV7-9 and TRBJ2-5, with a possible D match to TRBD2 (5 bases). The germline V gene has CDR1 SEHNR and CDR2 FQNEAQ (reference sequence). The CDR3 has 13 amino acids. Trimming shortened V by 2 bases and J by 5 bases, and 9 bases separated the two germline ends. CDR3 in DNA: TGTGCCAGCAGCTTATCTAGCATGGAGACCCAGTACTTC. Amino acids: CASSLSSMETQYF.

As concerns this clonotype: At one end, the junction sequence differs from germline, possibly due to a read error. The V and J genes are TRBV24-1 and TRBJ2-1; 7 bases align to TRBD2. The CDR3 covers 18 residues. The V gene's germline CDR1 is KGHDR and CDR2 SFDVKD. The CDR3, as DNA: TGTGCCACCAGCGATTGGGACTCGAAGGGAGGGAAGGGGAATGAGCAGTTCTTC. It codes for CATSDWDSKGGKGNEQFF.

This clonotype has a count of ten or more. This rearrangement joins TRBV30 to TRBJ1-2; no definite D call. V was cut by 1 base and J by 0 bases, with 9 bases left in between. Looked up from germline, CDR1 is GTSNPN and CDR2 is SVGIG (reference sequence). The CDR3 has 14 amino acids. In nucleotides, the CDR3 is TGTGCCTGGAGTGGCCTCTTAACTAACTATGGCTACACCTTC. It specifies CAWSGLLTNYGYTF.

There are many counts of this clonotype. This sequence joins TRBV28 and TRBJ2-5, with D tentatively TRBD1 or TRBD2 (5 bases each). The CDR3 has 14 residues. V lost 4 bases to trimming and J lost 4 bases, with 13 bases between them. CDR1 is MDHEN, CDR2 SYDVKM, per germline. The CDR3 DNA reads TGTGCCAGCAGTTCTAACCGGGACCTAGAGACCCAGTACTTC. Translating gives CASSSNRDLETQYF.

This clonotype was seen ten or more times. CDR3 coding DNA: TGTGCCAGCACCCCCCGTGGGGGCTATGGCTACACCTTC. Encoded protein: CASTPRGGYGYTF. The V gene is TRBV6-1, the J gene TRBJ1-2, with a tentative D call TRBD1 (5 bases). This CDR3 spans 13 amino acids. V gave up 7 bases and J gave up 4 bases, with 13 bases separating them. Germline V CDR1 and CDR2: MNHNS, SASEGT.

At least ten counts were recorded for this clonotype. The V call is TRBV5-1, the J call TRBJ1-2; 7 bases map to TRBD1. The CDR3 contains 12 residues. Looked up from germline, CDR1 is SGHRS and CDR2 is YFSETQ. With V trimmed by 4 bases and J by 8 bases, 5 bases remained unmatched. The CDR3 bases are TGCGCCAGCAGCGCTGACAGGGCGGGCTACACCTTC. It codes for CASSADRAGYTF. Drawing the rest from reference TRBV5-1 and TRBJ1-2, the complete variable domain is KAGVTQTPRYLIKTRGQQVTLSCSPISGHRSVSWYQQTPGQGLQFLFEYFSETQRNKGNFPGRFSGRQFSNSRSEMNVSTLELGDSALYLCASSADRAGYTFGSGTRLTVV.

There are many counts of this clonotype. The genes are TRBV6-1 and TRBJ1-2; 8 bases are a match to TRBD1. The CDR3 is 16 residues long. After removal of 0 bases from V and 3 bases from J, the junction contained 6 bases not matched to a gene. From germline, CDR1 is MNHNS and CDR2 SASEGT. The CDR3 sequence: CASSEAGQGGDYGYTF. For the CDR3, the DNA is TGTGCCAGCAGTGAAGCAGGACAGGGAGGTGACTATGGCTACACCTTC.

At least ten counts were recorded for this clonotype. In DNA form, the CDR3 reads TGCGCCAGCAGCCAAGCGGGGGTAGAGACCCAGTACTTC. This codes for CASSQAGVETQYF. This rearrangement joins TRBV4-1 to TRBJ2-5, with a weak D call TRBD2 (6 bases). This CDR3 is built from 13 residues. V lost 1 base to trimming and J lost 4 bases, with 7 bases between them. Looked up from germline, CDR1 is MGHRA and CDR2 is YSYEKL.

This clonotype was counted many times. This chain connects TRBV28 to TRBJ2-5; D is possibly TRBD1 (6 bases). Germline CDR1 and CDR2: MDHEN and SYDVKM. Trimming stripped 3 bases from V and 2 bases from J, with 16 bases between. This CDR3 comprises 16 residues. The CDR3 is CASSFRFAQGQETQYF. The CDR3 DNA sequence: TGTGCCAGCAGTTTTCGGTTCGCACAGGGACAAGAGACCCAGTACTTC.